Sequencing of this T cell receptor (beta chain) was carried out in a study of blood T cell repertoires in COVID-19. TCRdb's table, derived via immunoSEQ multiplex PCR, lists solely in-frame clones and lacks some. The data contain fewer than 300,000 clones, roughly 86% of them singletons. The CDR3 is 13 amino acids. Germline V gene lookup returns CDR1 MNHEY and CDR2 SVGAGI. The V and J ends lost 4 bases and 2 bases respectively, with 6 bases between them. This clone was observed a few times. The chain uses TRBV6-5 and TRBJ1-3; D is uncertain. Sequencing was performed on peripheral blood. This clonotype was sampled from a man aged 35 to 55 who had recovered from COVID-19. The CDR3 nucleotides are TGTGCCAGCAGTTCCCGAGCTGGAAACACCATATATTTT. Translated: CASSSRAGNTIYF.